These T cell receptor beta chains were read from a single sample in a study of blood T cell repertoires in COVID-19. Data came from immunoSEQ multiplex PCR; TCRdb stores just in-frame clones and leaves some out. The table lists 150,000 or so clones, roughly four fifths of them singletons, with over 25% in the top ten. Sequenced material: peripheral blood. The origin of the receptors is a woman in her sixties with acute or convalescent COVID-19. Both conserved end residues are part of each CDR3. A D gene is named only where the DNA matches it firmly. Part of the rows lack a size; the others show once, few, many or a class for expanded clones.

TGTGCCAGCAGTTACGGGCAGGGGATTGCAGATACGCAGTATTTT,CASSYGQGIADTQYF,NA,TRBJ2-3,NA,TRBV6-5
TGTGCCAGCAGCGCCGACAGTAATCAGCCCCAGCATTTT,CASSADSNQPQHF,NA,TRBJ1-5,NA,TRBV7-3
TGCGCCAGCAGCCACGACAGGGGTCTTAATGAAAAACTGTTTTTT,CASSHDRGLNEKLFF,once,TRBJ1-4,TRBD1,TRBV4-1
TGTGCCAGCAGTGTGCAGAGCGGGGGATCCTACAATGAGCAGTTCTTC,CASSVQSGGSYNEQFF,NA,TRBJ2-1,TRBD2,TRBV2
TGCGCCAGCAGCTTGACTAGCGGGGGCCCCTCCTACAATGAGCAGTTCTTC,CASSLTSGGPSYNEQFF,NA,TRBJ2-1,TRBD2,TRBV5-1
TGTGCCAGCAGCTTAGTAATCTTGACCGGGGAGCTGTTTTTT,CASSLVILTGELFF,NA,TRBJ2-2,NA,TRBV11-2
TGTGCCAGCGGCCCCGCGCAGTATTTT,CASGPAQYF,NA,TRBJ2-3,NA,TRBV9
TGTGCCAGCAGACCCGGGACAGGGTATGGGAACACTGAAGCTTTCTTT,CASRPGTGYGNTEAFF,few,TRBJ1-1,TRBD1,TRBV2
TGTGCCATCAGTGGGGACAGGGGCGGCACTGAAGCTTTCTTT,CAISGDRGGTEAFF,few,TRBJ1-1,TRBD1,TRBV10-3
TGTGCCAGCAAATCCACAGGGGCATGGAGCAATCAGCCCCAGCATTTT,CASKSTGAWSNQPQHF,once,TRBJ1-5,TRBD1,TRBV2
TGTGCCAGTAGTATAGCCTCTATACAGGTTTCGAACACTGAAGCTTTCTTT,CASSIASIQVSNTEAFF,NA,TRBJ1-1,NA,TRBV19
TGTGCCAGCCAAACGGGGGGACACCAGCCCCAGCATTTT,CASQTGGHQPQHF,NA,TRBJ1-5,NA,TRBV19
TGTGCCAGCAGCCAAGATGTCGGATGGGGGGTTAGCACTGAAGCTTTCTTT,CASSQDVGWGVSTEAFF,NA,TRBJ1-1,NA,TRBV3-1/TRBV3-2
TGTGCCAGCAGCCCCGAGGCTAGTCGGATCAATGAGCAGTTCTTC,CASSPEASRINEQFF,NA,TRBJ2-1,NA,TRBV7-2
TGTGCCAGCAGCCACAACAGGGGAGCTAACTATGGCTACACCTTC,CASSHNRGANYGYTF,NA,TRBJ1-2,TRBD1,TRBV28
TGTGCCAGCAGCCTCGGACACACCGAATTAAACACTGAAGCTTTCTTT,CASSLGHTELNTEAFF,NA,TRBJ1-1,NA,TRBV9
TGTGCCAGCAGTCCGACAGGCAACAATCAGCCCCAGCATTTT,CASSPTGNNQPQHF,NA,TRBJ1-5,NA,TRBV6-2/TRBV6-3
TGTGCCAGTACCCATGGGGGGACAGGGAATGAAAAACTGTTTTTT,CASTHGGTGNEKLFF,NA,TRBJ1-4,TRBD1,TRBV19
TGTGCCAGCAGCCTACTCTCAGGCACCGGGGAGCTGTTTTTT,CASSLLSGTGELFF,NA,TRBJ2-2,NA,TRBV7-2
TGTGCCAGCAACGACAGGGGGCGGGATGAAAAACTGTTTTTT,CASNDRGRDEKLFF,NA,TRBJ1-4,TRBD1,TRBV2
TGTGCCAGCAGCGTAGCCGTAGCGGGGGTATCCTACAATGAGCAGTTCTTC,CASSVAVAGVSYNEQFF,NA,TRBJ2-1,TRBD2,TRBV9
TGTGCCATCAGTGTTTCGACAGGGAAAGAGACCCAGTACTTC,CAISVSTGKETQYF,NA,TRBJ2-5,TRBD1,TRBV10-3
TGTGCCTGGACAACAGGCATGAACACTGAAGCTTTCTTT,CAWTTGMNTEAFF,NA,TRBJ1-1,NA,TRBV30
TGTGCCAGCAGTGAATTAGAACAGGCTAAGAACACTGAAGCTTTCTTT,CASSELEQAKNTEAFF,NA,TRBJ1-1,NA,TRBV6-1
TGTGCCAGCAGTCGTCTGGGGGGGGCTTACAATGAGCAGTTCTTC,CASSRLGGAYNEQFF,NA,TRBJ2-1,NA,TRBV6-5
TGTGCCAGCAGCTTGGTGACAGGAGTGAACACTGAAGCTTTCTTT,CASSLVTGVNTEAFF,NA,TRBJ1-1,NA,TRBV5-6
TGTGCCAGCAGCCGGGACAGGGGCTACCAAGAGACCCAGTACTTC,CASSRDRGYQETQYF,NA,TRBJ2-5,TRBD1,TRBV14
TGTGCCAGCAGTCCGATCACGACAGGGACCACTGAAGCTTTCTTT,CASSPITTGTTEAFF,NA,TRBJ1-1,TRBD1,TRBV28
TGTGCCAGCAGCTTATTAAGGCGGCGGAACACTGAAGCTTTCTTT,CASSLLRRRNTEAFF,NA,TRBJ1-1,NA,TRBV7-9
TGTGCCAGCAGCCAAGTCCCAGGGAACACCGGGGAGCTGTTTTTT,CASSQVPGNTGELFF,NA,TRBJ2-2,NA,TRBV3-1/TRBV3-2
TGTGCCAGTCAGGCGGGGTCTGGGGACACTGAAGCTTTCTTT,CASQAGSGDTEAFF,NA,TRBJ1-1,NA,TRBV5-4
TGCGCCAGCCGGGCGGGGGGCCGCACAGATACGCAGTATTTT,CASRAGGRTDTQYF,NA,TRBJ2-3,TRBD2,TRBV5-1
TGTGCCAGCAGCCCGGGACAGGGGACCGTCCCGGATGAAAAACTGTTTTTT,CASSPGQGTVPDEKLFF,NA,TRBJ1-4,NA,TRBV12-1
TGTGCCAGCAGCTCCTCAGGGGACGAGCAGTACTTC,CASSSSGDEQYF,NA,TRBJ2-7,NA,TRBV7-8
TGTGCCAGTAGACGGGACAACTCCTACAATGAGCAGTTCTTC,CASRRDNSYNEQFF,NA,TRBJ2-1,NA,TRBV19
TGTGCCAGCAAACCGGGGCCGGGGGGCGGAGATGAAAAACTGTTTTTT,CASKPGPGGGDEKLFF,NA,TRBJ1-4,NA,TRBV25-1
TGTGCCAGCAGCCCTGGACAGGCGAATGAAAAACTGTTTTTT,CASSPGQANEKLFF,few,TRBJ1-4,TRBD1,TRBV11-2
TGTGCCTGGAGTCCCGGGGGAAACACCATATATTTT,CAWSPGGNTIYF,NA,TRBJ1-3,NA,TRBV30
TGTGCCAGCAGCTTAGGCCTCAACAGCGGGCAGGAGACCCAGTACTTC,CASSLGLNSGQETQYF,NA,TRBJ2-5,NA,TRBV13
TGTGCCAGTCCGGGACAGGGACTATCTAACTATGGCTACACCTTC,CASPGQGLSNYGYTF,NA,TRBJ1-2,TRBD1,TRBV2
TGTGCCACCAGTGATTTGCGGACAGGCTCCACAGATACGCAGTATTTT,CATSDLRTGSTDTQYF,NA,TRBJ2-3,TRBD1,TRBV24-1
TGTGCCAGCAGTTTAGCGGGGGGTCCCAACTATGGCTACACCTTC,CASSLAGGPNYGYTF,NA,TRBJ1-2,NA,TRBV28
TGTGCCAGCCTAAGTACAGGGGCACCACACTATGGCTACACCTTC,CASLSTGAPHYGYTF,few,TRBJ1-2,TRBD1,TRBV27
TGTGCCAGCAGCCGCGGACAGGGGGCGAATACGCAGTATTTT,CASSRGQGANTQYF,NA,TRBJ2-3,TRBD1,TRBV2
TGTGCCAGCAGTACTCTGGACAGTACTTCCCGTAACTATGGCTACACCTTC,CASSTLDSTSRNYGYTF,NA,TRBJ1-2,NA,TRBV27
TGCGCCAGCAGCTACGGACAGAGTGAAGCTTTCTTT,CASSYGQSEAFF,many,TRBJ1-1,NA,TRBV5-1
TGTGCCAGCAGCGTAGGCCCCCCAGGGGCCCACAATGAGCAGTTCTTC,CASSVGPPGAHNEQFF,NA,TRBJ2-1,NA,TRBV9
TGTGCCAGCAGCTTCTCAGTACAGGGGAACGGGGAAAAACTGTTTTTT,CASSFSVQGNGEKLFF,few,TRBJ1-4,TRBD1,TRBV7-6
TGTGCCAGCAGCACTCCCCAGGTCAATTCACCCCTCCACTTT,CASSTPQVNSPLHF,NA,TRBJ1-6,NA,TRBV5-4
TGTGCCAGCAGCCCCAGGGGACAGAGCACAGATACGCAGTATTTT,CASSPRGQSTDTQYF,NA,TRBJ2-3,TRBD1,TRBV9
TGCGCCAGCAGCTTGGATCCAGGGGGCTACGAGCAGTACTTC,CASSLDPGGYEQYF,NA,TRBJ2-7,TRBD1,TRBV5-1
TGTGCCAGCAGCCCCGGACAGAACTATGGCTACACCTTC,CASSPGQNYGYTF,NA,TRBJ1-2,NA,TRBV7-8
TGTGCCAGCAGCTTAATTCCGGCAGGGCGCAATGAGCAGTTCTTC,CASSLIPAGRNEQFF,NA,TRBJ2-1,NA,TRBV7-2